Following are 26 T cell receptor beta chains from one sample sequenced in a study of OX40 agonist ivuxolimab in advanced cancers. The method was immunoSEQ multiplex PCR; TCRdb's version includes in-frame clones alone and lacks a portion of them. The sample yields under 90,000 clones, approximately 85% seen once. Material: CD4+ or CD8+ T cells sorted from blood, obtained in a trial of the OX40 agonist ivuxolimab. Source of these receptors: an adult with an advanced solid tumor such as melanoma, head and neck, liver or kidney cancer.

This chain uses TRBV6-6 with TRBJ2-3, with 7 bases fitting TRBD2. Germline trimming cut 7 bases from V and 5 bases from J; bases unmatched to any gene: 9. Germline V gene data show CDR1 as MNHNY and CDR2 as SVGAGI (reference sequence). The CDR3 runs 14 residues. CDR3 coding DNA: TGTGCCAGCACCCCCGGCGGGGGTAAAGATACGCAGTATTTT. Its translation is CASTPGGGKDTQYF.

This clone was recorded only once. The V call is TRBV10-3, the J call TRBJ2-3; a weak D match, TRBD2 (6 bases). The CDR3 spans 14 residues. V was clipped by 4 bases and J by 6 bases, with 14 bases between them. From germline, CDR1 is ENHRY and CDR2 SYGVKD. The CDR3 DNA follows: TGTGCCATCAGTGGACGGGAGTTTCCGGATACGCAGTATTTT. Translated: CAISGREFPDTQYF.

The chain has TRBV5-1 and TRBJ2-2; the D is unclear. This CDR3 comprises 16 residues. CDR1 is SGHRS, CDR2 YFSETQ, per germline. V was clipped by 0 bases and J by 6 bases, with 15 bases between them. CDR3 bases: TGCGCCAGCAGCTTGGGGCAGGCTTTTTCCTCCGGGGAGCTGTTTTTT. Its protein is CASSLGQAFSSGELFF.

This chain uses TRBV28 with TRBJ2-2, with D unresolved. The V end was cut by 3 bases, the J end by 6 bases, with 20 bases between. The germline CDR1 and CDR2 sequences are MDHEN and SYDVKM. CDR3 length: 17 amino acids. In nucleotides, the CDR3 is TGTGCCAGCAGTTTCGGGTCTGGTGAGGTATTTGCCGGGGAGCTGTTTTTT. Protein product: CASSFGSGEVFAGELFF.

The rearrangement links TRBV5-4 to TRBJ2-4, with TRBD1 matching over 10 bases. The CDR3 contains 15 residues. From germline, CDR1 is SGHNT and CDR2 YYREEE (reference sequence). With V trimmed by 3 bases and J by 6 bases, 6 bases remained unmatched. The CDR3 DNA is TGTGCCAGCAGCTACGGACAGGGGGGCATAAACATTCAGTACTTC. This sequence encodes CASSYGQGGINIQYF.

V and J are TRBV19 and TRBJ2-3, with 10 nucleotides matching TRBD2. The CDR3 consists of 16 residues. Per the germline V gene, CDR1 is LNHDA and CDR2 is SQIVND (reference sequence). The J segment lost 2 bases and the V segment lost 6 bases, leaving 8 bases of the junction unmatched. The CDR3 is CASRVSGLANTDTQYF. In DNA form, the CDR3 reads TGTGCCAGTAGGGTTTCGGGACTAGCGAACACAGATACGCAGTATTTT.

This chain joins TRBV5-5 and TRBJ2-2, with TRBD2 matching 7 bases. The CDR3 has 16 amino acids. The ends lost 1 base at V and 7 bases at J; junction bases unmatched: 10. The germline V gene encodes CDR1 SGHKS and CDR2 YYEKEE (reference sequence). In nucleotides, the CDR3 is TGTGCCAGCAGCTTGTTTCTAGCGGCGTTCGGCGGGGAGCTGTTTTTT. It is translated as CASSLFLAAFGGELFF.

V usage is TRBV27 and J usage is TRBJ1-1; D remains ambiguous. Germline V gene lookup returns CDR1 MNHEY and CDR2 SMNVEV (reference sequence). V lost 4 bases to trimming and J lost 8 bases, with 14 bases between them. CDR3 length equals 13 residues. In nucleotides, the CDR3 is TGTGCCAGCAGTTCCGGTGGGTCTCCAGAAGCTTTCTTT. Translation: CASSSGGSPEAFF.

This chain connects TRBV2 to TRBJ1-1, with a tentative D call TRBD1 (5 bases). The length of the CDR3 is 14 residues. V was trimmed by 3 bases and J by 9 bases, leaving 17 bases between them. CDR1 and CDR2 (germline): SNHLY, FYNNEI. The CDR3 sequence is CASSERRGGGKAFF. CDR3 nucleotide sequence: TGTGCCAGCAGTGAGCGACGGGGGGGTGGCAAAGCTTTCTTT. Using reference TRBV2 and TRBJ1-1 for the parts outside the CDR3, the full variable domain is EPEVTQTPSHQVTQMGQEVILRCVPISNHLYFYWYRQILGQKVEFLVSFYNNEISEKSEIFDDQFSVERPDGSNFTLKIRSTKLEDSAMYFCASSERRGGGKAFFGQGTRLTVV.

The V gene is TRBV7-8, the J gene TRBJ2-4; 7 bases agree with TRBD1. This CDR3 comprises 15 residues. Per the germline V gene, CDR1 is SGHVS and CDR2 is FQNEAQ. The V gene end was trimmed by 5 bases and the J gene end by 4 bases; junction bases not matched to a gene: 8. The CDR3 coding sequence is TGTGCCAGCAGCCTCACAAACAGGGGAAAAAACATTCAGTACTTC. As protein: CASSLTNRGKNIQYF.

The rearrangement joins TRBV6-6 to TRBJ1-4; D not certain. Germline-derived CDR1 and CDR2 are MNHNY and SVGAGI (reference sequence). The CDR3 runs to 16 residues. Trimming took 2 bases from V and 6 from J, leaving 16 bases between them. The CDR3 DNA reads TGTGCCAGCAGTTACGAACAGATATTTGGGTATGAAAAACTGTTTTTT. Amino acids: CASSYEQIFGYEKLFF.

Regarding this clone: Other DNA sequences in the same sample also yield this CDR3. The chain combines TRBV28 with TRBJ1-2, with D possibly TRBD1 on 5 matching bases. This CDR3 is 12 amino acids long. Between the trimmed V and J ends, which lost 2 bases and 4 bases, there was a span of 5 bases. Germline V gene sequence: CDR1 MDHEN, CDR2 SYDVKM. CDR3 coding DNA: TGTGCCAGCAGTTTAAGGGGCTATGGCTACACCTTC. It is translated as CASSLRGYGYTF.

The V gene is TRBV27, the J gene TRBJ1-4; D is perhaps TRBD1 (6 bases). V lost 5 bases to trimming and J lost 6 bases, with 19 bases between them. Germline V gene data show CDR1 as MNHEY and CDR2 as SMNVEV (reference sequence). The CDR3 is made up of 16 amino acids. This chain's CDR3 is CASSQNRVMVDEKLFF. The CDR3 DNA sequence: TGTGCCAGCAGTCAAAACAGGGTTATGGTGGATGAAAAACTGTTTTTT.

The chain uses TRBV7-9 and TRBJ1-5, with a possible D match to TRBD1 (6 bases). The CDR3 runs to 14 residues. Germline V gene sequence: CDR1 SEHNR, CDR2 FQNEAQ (reference sequence). The V end lost 1 base, the J end lost 9 bases, and 13 bases lay between the germline ends. CDR3 nucleotide sequence: TGTGCCAGCAGCTTAGGGGCAGGGGAAGCGCCCCAGCATTTT. Its protein product is CASSLGAGEAPQHF.

This rearrangement joins TRBV27 to TRBJ2-7; TRBD2 agrees at 10 bases. Germline V gene data show CDR1 as MNHEY and CDR2 as SMNVEV (reference sequence). J was trimmed by 5 bases and V by 4 bases; bases with no gene match: 8. The CDR3 totals 15 residues. The CDR3 bases are TGTGCCAGCAGTTCAATAGCGGGAGGTATTCACGAGCAGTACTTC. Translation: CASSSIAGGIHEQYF.

This clone was seen a single time. This sequence joins TRBV5-1 and TRBJ2-7, with D perhaps TRBD1 (6 bases). The V and J ends lost 0 bases and 3 bases respectively, with 13 bases between them. This CDR3 has 15 amino acids. Germline values: CDR1 SGHRS, CDR2 YFSETQ. For the CDR3, the DNA is TGCGCCAGCAGCTTGGCCCCTACAGGGATCTACGAGCAGTACTTC. Translation: CASSLAPTGIYEQYF.

V and J are TRBV27 and TRBJ1-4; TRBD1 is a possible D gene (6 bases). This CDR3 has 14 residues. The V end lost 7 bases, the J end lost 2 bases, and 11 bases lay between the germline ends. Germline values: CDR1 MNHEY, CDR2 SMNVEV (reference sequence). This CDR3 is CASTKQGTNEKLFF. CDR3 bases: TGTGCCAGCACCAAACAGGGTACTAATGAAAAACTGTTTTTT.

This chain connects TRBV28 to TRBJ1-1; perhaps TRBD1 as D (5 bases). This CDR3 has 15 residues. The germline V gene encodes CDR1 MDHEN and CDR2 SYDVKM. Trimming stripped 2 bases from V and 4 bases from J, with 14 bases between. DNA of the CDR3: TGTGCCAGCAGTTTACAGGGAGTGGGGGTCACTGAAGCTTTCTTT. Translating it yields CASSLQGVGVTEAFF. The variable domain in full, completed from reference TRBV28 and TRBJ1-1, reads DVKVTQSSRYLVKRTGEKVFLECVQDMDHENMFWYRQDPGLGLRLIYFSYDVKMKEKGDIPEGYSVSREKKERFSLILESASTNQTSMYLCASSLQGVGVTEAFFGQGTRLTVV.

This rearrangement joins TRBV6-1 to TRBJ2-7; 7 positions match TRBD2. CDR3 length: 16 amino acids. Germline CDR1 and CDR2: MNHNS and SASEGT. Trimming cost V 4 bases and J 5 bases; bases outside gene matches: 14. CDR3 region: CASSVSRGRGGHEQYF. The DNA for the CDR3 is TGTGCCAGCAGTGTCTCGCGGGGGAGGGGAGGCCACGAGCAGTACTTC.

V is TRBV6-5 and J is TRBJ1-6, with a weak D call TRBD1 (6 bases). V shed 2 bases and J shed 7 bases, with 15 bases lying between them. Germline V lookup: CDR1 MNHEY, CDR2 SVGAGI. There are 16 residues in the CDR3. CDR3 region: CASSYTQGLGNSPLHF. CDR3 sequence (DNA): TGTGCCAGCAGTTACACCCAGGGGTTAGGGAATTCACCCCTCCACTTT.

This clone was recorded many times. V is TRBV7-2 and J is TRBJ2-7; TRBD2 aligns across 8 bases. The CDR3 consists of 15 residues. The germline CDR1 and CDR2 sequences are SGHTA and FQGNSA. Trimming cost V 3 bases and J 3 bases; bases outside gene matches: 7. CDR3 in DNA: TGTGCCAGCAGCTTTGTAGCGGGAATGGGCTACGAGCAGTACTTC. It codes for CASSFVAGMGYEQYF.

J is TRBJ1-2 and V is TRBV15; D is ambiguous. Trimming took off 0 bases at V and 4 bases at J, with 6 bases between the two ends. Germline CDR1 is LNHNV and CDR2 is YYDKDF (reference sequence). The CDR3 is 13 residues long. DNA for the CDR3: TGTGCCACCAGCAGAGATGGCCCCTATGGCTACACCTTC. It specifies CATSRDGPYGYTF.

In DNA, the CDR3 is TGTGCCAGCTCACCTCCTAACACCGGGGAGCTGTTTTTT. Translated, it gives CASSPPNTGELFF. The rearrangement uses TRBV18 and TRBJ2-2; D is undetermined. The CDR3 contains 13 residues. Germline V gene lookup returns CDR1 KGHSH and CDR2 LQKENI. The V and J ends lost 3 bases and 2 bases respectively, with 4 bases between them.

The chain combines TRBV19 with TRBJ1-2, with 8 bases lining up with TRBD1. J was trimmed by 7 bases and V by 7 bases; bases with no gene match: 8. This CDR3 has 13 residues. In germline, CDR1 is LNHDA, CDR2 SQIVND (reference sequence). CDR3 in amino acids: CASTPGGAGGYTF. Written as DNA, the CDR3 is TGTGCCAGTACCCCAGGGGGCGCCGGTGGCTACACCTTC.

The V gene is TRBV5-1, the J gene TRBJ2-1; 12 bases agree with TRBD2. The CDR3 totals 16 residues. The junction had 9 bases not matched to a gene; V was cut back by 1 base and J by 10 bases. Looked up from germline, CDR1 is SGHRS and CDR2 is YFSETQ. The CDR3 reads CASSLPASGGAKEQFF. The CDR3 nucleotides read TGCGCCAGCAGCTTGCCGGCTAGCGGGGGGGCTAAGGAGCAGTTCTTC.

The DNA for the CDR3 is TGTGCCAGCAGCATGCGACAGGGCACCTACGAGCAGTACGTC. Encoded protein: CASSMRQGTYEQYV. This chain joins TRBV5-6 and TRBJ2-7; 7 nucleotides agree with TRBD1. CDR1 and CDR2 from the germline V gene are SGHDT and YYEEEE. This CDR3 region has 14 residues. V gave up 4 bases and J gave up 2 bases; unmatched junction bases: 6.